This is a list of T cell receptor beta chains from one sample in a study of T cells in Graves' hyperthyroidism and ophthalmopathy. Using its own MiXCR run on the multiplex PCR reads, TCRdb lists one record per CDR3 protein. The table lists approximately 320,000 distinct CDR3 sequences, roughly 15% of them singletons, with approximately 35% in the top ten. The sample consisted of blood. The receptors were sampled from a man under 40 with Graves' hyperthyroidism. Both conserved end residues are part of each CDR3. Each record gives: D gene, V gene, clone size, J gene, CDR3 protein, CDR3 DNA. D genes are given only for firm matches. The size entry is marked missing in some rows and otherwise reads once, few, many or a size class.

d_call: .
v_call: TRBV2
clone_size: few
j_call: TRBJ2-4
cdr3_aa: CASSGQGGGNIQYF
cdr3_nt: TGTGCCAGCAGTGGGCAAGGGGGGGGTAACATTCAGTACTTC

d_call: .
v_call: TRBV7-2
clone_size: .
j_call: TRBJ2-7
cdr3_aa: CASSPGDSGSSYEQYF
cdr3_nt: TGTGCCAGCAGCCCCGGGGACAGCGGGAGCTCCTACGAGCAGTACTTC

d_call: .
v_call: TRBV2
clone_size: many
j_call: TRBJ2-1
cdr3_aa: CATYSERTYNEQFF
cdr3_nt: TGTGCCACCTACTCCGAGCGGACCTACAATGAGCAGTTCTTC

d_call: TRBD2
v_call: TRBV5-1
clone_size: many
j_call: TRBJ2-3
cdr3_aa: CASSRPQTSSDTQYF
cdr3_nt: TGCGCCAGCAGCCGCCCGCAGACTAGCTCAGATACGCAGTATTTT

d_call: .
v_call: TRBV15
clone_size: few
j_call: TRBJ2-5
cdr3_aa: CATSGTPSVQETQYF
cdr3_nt: TGTGCCACCAGCGGGACCCCTAGCGTCCAAGAGACCCAGTACTTC

d_call: .
v_call: TRBV24-1
clone_size: .
j_call: TRBJ2-2
cdr3_aa: CATSDPVGTVSGELFF
cdr3_nt: TGTGCCACCAGTGATCCCGTCGGGACTGTTTCCGGGGAGCTGTTTTTT

d_call: TRBD1
v_call: TRBV5-8
clone_size: .
j_call: TRBJ2-7
cdr3_aa: CASSKDRGSYEQYF
cdr3_nt: TGTGCCAGCAGCAAGGACAGGGGGTCCTACGAGCAGTACTTC

d_call: .
v_call: TRBV6-2/TRBV6-3
clone_size: many
j_call: TRBJ2-5
cdr3_aa: CASTLQGGATQYF
cdr3_nt: TGTGCCAGCACCTTACAGGGGGGGGCGACCCAGTACTTC

d_call: .
v_call: TRBV13
clone_size: .
j_call: TRBJ1-4
cdr3_aa: CASSSHSGTKDEKLFF
cdr3_nt: TGTGCCAGCAGCTCACATTCCGGGACAAAAGATGAAAAACTGTTTTTT

d_call: TRBD2
v_call: TRBV5-6
clone_size: .
j_call: TRBJ2-5
cdr3_aa: CASSDISGSNQETQYF
cdr3_nt: TGTGCCAGCAGCGATATAAGCGGGAGCAACCAAGAGACCCAGTACTTC

d_call: TRBD1
v_call: TRBV19
clone_size: .
j_call: TRBJ2-1
cdr3_aa: CASSIGDSGSSYNEQFF
cdr3_nt: TGTGCCAGTAGTATAGGGGACAGCGGATCGTCCTACAATGAGCAGTTCTTC

d_call: TRBD2
v_call: TRBV5-1
clone_size: .
j_call: TRBJ2-1
cdr3_aa: CTSSSGLAGGTEQFF
cdr3_nt: TGCACCAGCAGCTCAGGACTAGCGGGAGGTACTGAGCAGTTCTTC

d_call: .
v_call: TRBV18
clone_size: many
j_call: TRBJ1-1
cdr3_aa: CASSPLPEAFF
cdr3_nt: TGTGCCAGCTCACCTTTGCCTGAAGCTTTCTTT

d_call: TRBD2
v_call: TRBV7-9
clone_size: .
j_call: TRBJ2-3
cdr3_aa: CASRLAGRTDTQYF
cdr3_nt: TGTGCCAGCAGACTAGCGGGCCGCACAGATACGCAGTATTTT

d_call: TRBD1
v_call: TRBV11-3
clone_size: many
j_call: TRBJ2-7
cdr3_aa: CASSLDQGDPHEQYF
cdr3_nt: TGTGCCAGCAGCTTAGACCAGGGGGATCCCCACGAGCAGTACTTC

d_call: TRBD2
v_call: TRBV7-8
clone_size: many
j_call: TRBJ2-7
cdr3_aa: CASSRWGAGGSYEQYF
cdr3_nt: TGTGCCAGCAGCCGTTGGGGGGCGGGAGGATCCTACGAGCAGTACTTC

d_call: TRBD1
v_call: TRBV2
clone_size: .
j_call: TRBJ1-1
cdr3_aa: CASRDSPGQGASGTEAFF
cdr3_nt: TGTGCCAGCAGGGACTCTCCGGGACAGGGGGCTTCTGGCACTGAAGCTTTCTTT

d_call: TRBD1
v_call: TRBV7-9
clone_size: many
j_call: TRBJ1-6
cdr3_aa: CASSNGQGPSPLHF
cdr3_nt: TGTGCCAGCAGCAATGGACAGGGGCCGTCACCCCTCCACTTT

d_call: .
v_call: TRBV7-3
clone_size: few
j_call: TRBJ1-1
cdr3_aa: CASSLTPGGETEAFF
cdr3_nt: TGTGCCAGCAGCTTAACCCCGGGCGGGGAGACTGAAGCTTTCTTT

d_call: .
v_call: TRBV5-1
clone_size: many
j_call: TRBJ2-7
cdr3_aa: CASTRGGSYEQYF
cdr3_nt: TGCGCCAGCACCCGAGGGGGGTCCTACGAGCAGTACTTC

d_call: .
v_call: TRBV10-3
clone_size: many
j_call: TRBJ1-3
cdr3_aa: CAISEVSGAGNTIYF
cdr3_nt: TGTGCCATCAGTGAGGTGTCAGGGGCTGGAAACACCATATATTTT

d_call: .
v_call: TRBV7-9
clone_size: many
j_call: TRBJ2-3
cdr3_aa: CASSPARDSAPDTQYF
cdr3_nt: TGTGCCAGCAGCCCGGCCCGGGACTCGGCCCCAGATACGCAGTATTTT

d_call: .
v_call: TRBV12-3/TRBV12-4
clone_size: many
j_call: TRBJ1-4
cdr3_aa: CASSFEGVGKLFF
cdr3_nt: TGTGCCAGCAGTTTCGAGGGGGTAGGAAAACTGTTTTTT

d_call: .
v_call: TRBV7-2
clone_size: many
j_call: TRBJ1-1
cdr3_aa: CASSKDRFGAFF
cdr3_nt: TGTGCCAGCAGCAAAGACAGGTTTGGAGCTTTCTTT

d_call: .
v_call: TRBV5-8
clone_size: .
j_call: TRBJ2-1
cdr3_aa: CASSLRAEGGWGYNEQFF
cdr3_nt: TGTGCCAGCAGCTTACGAGCCGAAGGGGGTTGGGGATACAATGAGCAGTTCTTC

d_call: TRBD1
v_call: TRBV19
clone_size: .
j_call: TRBJ1-5
cdr3_aa: CASSLPPGQATSNQPQHF
cdr3_nt: TGTGCCAGTAGTCTACCTCCGGGACAGGCAACAAGCAATCAGCCCCAGCATTTT

d_call: .
v_call: TRBV7-2
clone_size: many
j_call: TRBJ2-1
cdr3_aa: CASSYGQGVPYNEQFF
cdr3_nt: TGTGCCAGCAGCTACGGGCAGGGAGTTCCCTACAATGAGCAGTTCTTC

d_call: .
v_call: TRBV3-1
clone_size: .
j_call: TRBJ2-7
cdr3_aa: CASSPYSRHEQYF
cdr3_nt: TGTGCCAGCAGCCCCTACAGCCGTCACGAGCAGTACTTC

d_call: .
v_call: TRBV18
clone_size: .
j_call: TRBJ2-3
cdr3_aa: CASSLFPDTQYF
cdr3_nt: TGTGCCAGCTCACTATTCCCAGATACGCAGTATTTT

d_call: .
v_call: TRBV20-1
clone_size: once
j_call: TRBJ2-3
cdr3_aa: CSARDIGESTDTQYF
cdr3_nt: TGCAGTGCTAGAGATATAGGAGAATCGACAGATACGCAGTATTTT

d_call: TRBD1
v_call: TRBV2
clone_size: many
j_call: TRBJ2-7
cdr3_aa: CASSWDRPQYF
cdr3_nt: TGTGCCAGCAGTTGGGACAGGCCGCAGTACTTC

d_call: TRBD2
v_call: TRBV3-1
clone_size: many
j_call: TRBJ2-1
cdr3_aa: CASSRTSGSRNEQFF
cdr3_nt: TGTGCCAGCAGCCGGACTAGCGGGAGCCGGAATGAGCAGTTCTTC

d_call: .
v_call: TRBV3-1
clone_size: many
j_call: TRBJ1-5
cdr3_aa: CASSQYLSNQPQHF
cdr3_nt: TGTGCCAGCAGCCAATACCTAAGCAATCAGCCCCAGCATTTT

d_call: .
v_call: TRBV6-1
clone_size: .
j_call: TRBJ1-2
cdr3_aa: CASSPQHNYGYTF
cdr3_nt: TGTGCCAGCAGTCCACAGCATAACTATGGCTACACCTTC

d_call: TRBD2
v_call: TRBV6-1
clone_size: many
j_call: TRBJ2-1
cdr3_aa: CASSDAAGLAGNNEQFF
cdr3_nt: TGTGCCAGCAGTGATGCGGCGGGACTAGCGGGCAACAATGAGCAGTTCTTC

d_call: TRBD1
v_call: TRBV10-3
clone_size: many
j_call: TRBJ1-6
cdr3_aa: CATGQGNSPLHF
cdr3_nt: TGTGCCACCGGACAGGGGAATTCACCCCTCCACTTT

d_call: .
v_call: TRBV5-1
clone_size: many
j_call: TRBJ2-6
cdr3_aa: CASSLESQALISGANVLTF
cdr3_nt: TGCGCCAGCAGCTTGGAATCGCAGGCCCTCATTTCTGGGGCCAACGTCCTGACTTTC

d_call: TRBD2
v_call: TRBV24-1
clone_size: .
j_call: TRBJ2-3
cdr3_aa: CATSDFGGLGTDTQYF
cdr3_nt: TGTGCCACCAGTGATTTTGGGGGACTAGGGACAGATACGCAGTATTTT

d_call: .
v_call: TRBV4-1
clone_size: .
j_call: TRBJ1-2
cdr3_aa: CASSQDGGHRPHGYTF
cdr3_nt: TGCGCCAGCAGCCAAGATGGCGGGCACAGGCCCCATGGCTACACCTTC

d_call: .
v_call: TRBV20-1
clone_size: .
j_call: TRBJ2-7
cdr3_aa: CSARRGYEQHF
cdr3_nt: TGCAGTGCCCGCCGGGGTTACGAGCAGCACTTC

d_call: .
v_call: TRBV7-2
clone_size: .
j_call: TRBJ1-2
cdr3_aa: CASSLGPPFYGYTF
cdr3_nt: TGTGCCAGCAGCTTAGGTCCCCCCTTCTATGGCTACACCTTC

d_call: .
v_call: TRBV12-3/TRBV12-4
clone_size: .
j_call: TRBJ2-7
cdr3_aa: CASSLRTLRSYEQYF
cdr3_nt: TGTGCCAGCAGTTTAAGAACACTTCGATCCTACGAGCAGTACTTC

d_call: .
v_call: TRBV12-3/TRBV12-4
clone_size: many
j_call: TRBJ1-1
cdr3_aa: CASSSLPRFEAFF
cdr3_nt: TGTGCCAGCAGTTCGCTTCCCCGATTTGAAGCTTTCTTT

d_call: .
v_call: TRBV29-1
clone_size: .
j_call: TRBJ2-1
cdr3_aa: CGVWASSYNEQFF
cdr3_nt: TGCGGCGTGTGGGCTAGCAGTTACAATGAGCAGTTCTTC

d_call: .
v_call: TRBV3-1
clone_size: many
j_call: TRBJ2-7
cdr3_aa: CASSQGGYYEQYF
cdr3_nt: TGTGCCAGCAGCCAAGGGGGGTACTACGAGCAGTACTTC

d_call: .
v_call: TRBV5-1
clone_size: many
j_call: TRBJ1-1
cdr3_aa: CASSLGGLENTEAFF
cdr3_nt: TGCGCCAGCAGCCTCGGCGGACTGGAGAACACTGAAGCTTTCTTT

d_call: .
v_call: TRBV6-1
clone_size: .
j_call: TRBJ1-2
cdr3_aa: CASREQGNYGYTF
cdr3_nt: TGTGCCAGCAGGGAACAGGGAAACTATGGCTACACCTTC

d_call: TRBD1
v_call: TRBV11-2
clone_size: .
j_call: TRBJ2-7
cdr3_aa: CASSLDFGDRASLEQYF
cdr3_nt: TGTGCCAGCAGCTTAGATTTCGGGGACAGGGCCTCCTTAGAGCAGTACTTC

d_call: TRBD1
v_call: TRBV2
clone_size: many
j_call: TRBJ2-7
cdr3_aa: CASSEDRATYEQYF
cdr3_nt: TGTGCCAGCAGCGAGGACAGGGCCACCTACGAGCAGTACTTC

d_call: .
v_call: TRBV7-9
clone_size: few
j_call: TRBJ2-3
cdr3_aa: CASSQMGDTQYF
cdr3_nt: TGTGCCAGCAGTCAAATGGGGGATACGCAGTATTTT

d_call: .
v_call: TRBV12-3/TRBV12-4
clone_size: few
j_call: TRBJ2-7
cdr3_aa: CASSFPDSRGEQYF
cdr3_nt: TGTGCCAGCAGTTTCCCGGATTCGAGGGGCGAGCAGTACTTC

d_call: TRBD2
v_call: TRBV5-1
clone_size: many
j_call: TRBJ2-2
cdr3_aa: CASKGLAGTGELFF
cdr3_nt: TGCGCCAGCAAGGGACTAGCGGGAACCGGGGAGCTGTTTTTT

d_call: .
v_call: TRBV2
clone_size: .
j_call: TRBJ1-6
cdr3_aa: CASMPLDGNSPLHF
cdr3_nt: TGTGCCAGCATGCCCCTTGACGGTAATTCACCCCTCCACTTT

d_call: .
v_call: TRBV7-2
clone_size: few
j_call: TRBJ2-7
cdr3_aa: CASSLGGARYEQYF
cdr3_nt: TGTGCCAGCAGCTTAGGGGGGGCCCGCTACGAGCAGTACTTC

d_call: TRBD1
v_call: TRBV9
clone_size: many
j_call: TRBJ2-5
cdr3_aa: CASSPLSPGTGGTGTQYF
cdr3_nt: TGTGCCAGCAGCCCCCTGTCTCCCGGGACAGGGGGCACGGGGACCCAGTACTTC

d_call: TRBD2
v_call: TRBV18
clone_size: many
j_call: TRBJ2-5
cdr3_aa: CASSELAGPQETQYF
cdr3_nt: TGTGCCAGCTCAGAACTAGCGGGTCCTCAAGAGACCCAGTACTTC

d_call: .
v_call: TRBV7-3
clone_size: many
j_call: TRBJ1-1
cdr3_aa: CASSPMGLNTEAFF
cdr3_nt: TGTGCCAGCAGCCCCATGGGGCTGAACACTGAAGCTTTCTTT

d_call: TRBD2
v_call: TRBV7-2
clone_size: many
j_call: TRBJ2-3
cdr3_aa: CASSLQRELDTQYF
cdr3_nt: TGTGCCAGCAGCTTGCAGCGGGAGCTGGATACGCAGTATTTT

d_call: TRBD1
v_call: TRBV12-3/TRBV12-4
clone_size: many
j_call: TRBJ2-1
cdr3_aa: CASRADRGIYNEQFF
cdr3_nt: TGTGCCAGCAGGGCCGACAGGGGAATTTACAATGAGCAGTTCTTC